Listed below are T cell receptor beta chains from one sample, sequenced in a study of T cell repertoires in aging, cancer and after chemotherapy. TCRdb reprocessed the multiplex PCR reads with MiXCR, giving one entry per CDR3 protein. The sample records several thousand distinct CDR3 sequences, around 30% being singletons. The material sequenced was blood. These receptors were taken from a human donor with a solid tumor. CDR3s include the opening cysteine and the closing phenylalanine or tryptophan.

v_gene | CDR3aa
TRBV18 | CASSPNRQGDEQYF
TRBV6-2/TRBV6-3 | CASMPIDRTGQETQYF
TRBV29-1 | CSVDAGNSYEQYF
TRBV6-1 | CASSPRGGDTQYF
TRBV6-5 | CASISDLQGTEAFF
TRBV7-2 | CASSLPLSGTDTQYF
TRBV5-3 | CARSLGRGNQPQHF
TRBV7-6 | CASSEEVHHNEQFF
TRBV24-1 | CATSEGTGVEKLFF
TRBV20-1 | CSALESSGETQYF
TRBV19 | CASSIQQGGNYGYTF
TRBV6-5 | CASKAGNTDTQYF
TRBV30 | CAWNARTSGSIDTQYF
TRBV7-3 | CASSPGTTPSEQYF
TRBV6-2/TRBV6-3 | CASTFAGGTEAFF
TRBV19 | CASSTGATNEKLFF
TRBV6-5 | CASRFGTGVTDTQYF
TRBV19 | CASSSIGGARGGNEQYF
TRBV19 | CASSGQGGNQPQHF
TRBV24-1 | CATSDAETGGSKDTQYF
TRBV12-3/TRBV12-4 | CASSPGTADTQYF
TRBV19 | CASSIDLAWGTGQPQHF
TRBV7-6 | CASSGEVRDSNEKLFF
TRBV20-1 | CSARGSGEQYF
TRBV6-4 | CASSQDSTSGGYTF
TRBV20-1 | CSATLPGRETQYF
TRBV6-1 | CASSEVGGEGTEAFF
TRBV19 | CASSTPDRGKRAFF
TRBV5-3 | CARSLEPGASGRWTEAFF
TRBV6-6 | CASSYLGAPANTGELFF
TRBV5-5 | CASSLAGAVYQETQYF
TRBV19 | CASSPWGDTEDFF
TRBV19 | CASSAPGQGIGSNQPQHF
TRBV12-3/TRBV12-4 | CASRSGQGPYEQYF
TRBV7-4 | CASSSPGLAGVTPTDTQYF
TRBV18 | CASSEGMRNQPQHF
TRBV5-1 | CASSLGRDETQYF
TRBV18 | CASSPRTDTIYF
TRBV5-1 | CASSLGGYNEQFF
TRBV28 | CASSPRQGIGYNEQFF
TRBV19 | CASTVQGTRTDTQYF
TRBV12-3/TRBV12-4 | CASIEGLAGFLDVGELFF
TRBV13 | CASSPGSGNTIYF
TRBV6-1 | CASSETGFGFSYEQYF
TRBV7-2 | CASSLGGTMNTEAFF
TRBV6-5 | CASSYGQGGYEQYF
TRBV7-9 | CASTRYSGQPTYEQYF
TRBV7-2 | CASSSEDSYEQYF
TRBV5-8 | CASSGLTGIVIDYTF
TRBV27 | CASSSRTGGTGELFF
TRBV18 | CATSREGNSPLHF
TRBV28 | CASRAREQHQPQHF
TRBV11-3 | CASSSRDRDEQYF
TRBV5-1 | CASSPRDLQETQYF
TRBV12-3/TRBV12-4 | CASSLRGTSYEQYF